This T cell receptor (beta chain) was captured by sequencing in a study of beta chain features in type 1 diabetes. This clone was recorded at least ten times. As every portion of the isolated RNA was reverse transcribed, the sequencing read expressed TCRB transcripts. The repertoire was sequenced with immunoSEQ multiplex PCR; TCRdb's copy has only in-frame clones and lacks some. The data contain 150,000 to 180,000 clones, roughly 11% of them singletons. Looked up from germline, CDR1 is SGHVS and CDR2 is FNYEAQ. There are 13 residues in the CDR3. Trimming shortened V by 5 bases and J by 4 bases, and 10 bases separated the two germline ends.

The sequencing sample was made of central memory CD4+ T cells from blood. This clonotype was sampled from a man between 18 and 35 years old in good health. V is TRBV7-6 and J is TRBJ2-3; TRBD2 is a possible D gene (5 bases). DNA for the CDR3: TGTGCCAGCAGCGAGGGCCGGGCAGATACGCAGTATTTT. Residues: CASSEGRADTQYF.